Following are 24 T cell receptor beta chains from one sample sequenced in a study of blood T cell repertoires in COVID-19 (dated by TCRdb to the early 2020s). Library generation was performed with the immunoSEQ multiplex PCR assay. Drawn from immuneACCESS, this table holds only the in-frame rearrangements with V and J called that TCRdb kept. Clones are partly lost; checked studies trace under half to an unresolved V gene and leave the rest unexplained. The table for this sample lists 200,000 to 300,000 clones; approximately 83% of them were counted only once. Nearly 9% of the sample rests with the top ten. Source material: peripheral blood. The receptors stem from a man older than 75 with acute or convalescent COVID-19.

The rearrangement joins TRBV5-1 to TRBJ2-1; 7 nucleotides agree with TRBD2. Germline values: CDR1 SGHRS, CDR2 YFSETQ. V was clipped by 4 bases and J by 0 bases; unmatched bases: 7. The CDR3 is 16 residues long. CDR3 sequence reads: CASSVGRLASYNEQFF. The CDR3 DNA reads as TGCGCCAGCAGCGTTGGTAGACTAGCCTCCTACAATGAGCAGTTCTTC. Full variable domain (remainder filled in from reference TRBV5-1 and TRBJ2-1): KAGVTQTPRYLIKTRGQQVTLSCSPISGHRSVSWYQQTPGQGLQFLFEYFSETQRNKGNFPGRFSGRQFSNSRSEMNVSTLELGDSALYLCASSVGRLASYNEQFFGPGTRLTVL.

The CDR3 nucleotides are TGTGCCAGCAGGGGACAGGGTGGCAATCAGCCCCAGCATTTT. It yields the protein CASRGQGGNQPQHF. The chain uses TRBV6-5 and TRBJ1-5; 9 bases align to TRBD1. The V and J ends lost 6 bases and 2 bases, in that order; junction bases with no gene match: 2. Germline assignment: CDR1 MNHEY and CDR2 SVGAGI. The CDR3 sequence is 14 residues long.

The chain employs TRBV6-5 and TRBJ2-4; D ambiguous. Germline V gives CDR1 MNHEY, CDR2 SVGAGI. The CDR3 covers 14 residues. V was cut by 4 bases and J by 0 bases, with 7 bases left in between. CDR3 sequence: CASSFELAKNIQYF. CDR3 nucleotides: TGTGCCAGCAGTTTTGAGCTAGCCAAAAACATTCAGTACTTC.

This chain joins TRBV6-1 and TRBJ1-2; no firm D call. This CDR3 region has 14 residues. The germline V and J ends were trimmed by 3 bases and 2 bases, with 10 bases remaining between them. Germline V gene data show CDR1 as MNHNS and CDR2 as SASEGT. The CDR3 region has the DNA TGTGCCAGCAGTGACAGTTTTCAAAACTATGGCTACACCTTC. This translates into CASSDSFQNYGYTF.

This CDR3 is CAISEPTTRRVDEQFF. The CDR3 bases are TGTGCCATCAGTGAGCCGACGACTAGACGGGTGGATGAGCAGTTCTTC. This chain links TRBV10-3 with TRBJ2-1; possibly TRBD2 for D (6 bases). Germline V CDR1 and CDR2: ENHRY, SYGVKD. This CDR3 contains 16 residues. The V gene lost 2 bases and the J gene lost 8 bases, with 19 bases spanning the gap.

This chain joins TRBV27 and TRBJ1-4, with D tentatively TRBD1 (5 bases). In germline, CDR1 is MNHEY, CDR2 SMNVEV (reference sequence). This CDR3 spans 14 amino acids. Deletions cut 5 bases from V and 8 bases from J, with 15 bases between. CDR3 in DNA: TGTGCCAGCAGTCTCCGAGGACAATGGGAAAAACTGTTTTTT. Its protein is CASSLRGQWEKLFF.

The table lists this clone with a count of one. This sequence joins TRBV9 and TRBJ1-2; maybe TRBD1 (5 bases). Trimming left V 0 bases short and J 5 bases short, with 14 bases between. The germline V gene has CDR1 SGDLS and CDR2 YYNGEE. The CDR3 extends over 15 amino acids. CDR3 sequence: CASSVGQQGRYGYTF. The DNA of the CDR3 is TGTGCCAGCAGCGTAGGCCAGCAGGGAAGGTATGGCTACACCTTC.

This chain uses TRBV29-1 with TRBJ1-1, with 7 bases lining up with TRBD1. Per the germline V gene, CDR1 is SQVTM and CDR2 is ANQGSEA. V dropped 5 bases and J dropped 7; count of bases not matched to a gene: 10. The CDR3 is 13 amino acids. CDR3 bases: TGCAGCGTTCAAGTGACAGGGTTCAGTGAAGCTTTCTTT. Protein: CSVQVTGFSEAFF.

The chain recombines TRBV7-9 with TRBJ1-4; 8 nucleotides align to TRBD1. CDR1 and CDR2 from the germline V gene are SEHNR and FQNEAQ (reference sequence). The CDR3 covers 18 residues. Trimming at V came to 5 bases and at J to 3 bases, leaving 14 bases not matched to a gene. CDR3 in DNA: TGTGCCAGCAGCCCAGCGGACCAGGGGGCTACGGCTAATGAAAAACTGTTTTTT. Protein: CASSPADQGATANEKLFF.

V usage is TRBV11-2 and J usage is TRBJ1-3, with no clear D. This CDR3 is built from 13 residues. With 1 base removed from V and 5 bases from J, the gap between germline ends came to 6 bases. CDR1 and CDR2 (germline): SGHAT, FQNNGV. The CDR3 sequence: CASSLGSRNTIYF. Written as DNA, the CDR3 is TGTGCCAGCAGCTTAGGGTCTAGAAACACCATATATTTT.

The CDR3 nucleotides read TGTGCCAGCAGCTTAGAGTCGGGGGACAGGGTGTATGGCTACACCTTC. Translating gives CASSLESGDRVYGYTF. The chain is built from TRBV11-2 and TRBJ1-2, with 9 bases aligning to TRBD1. CDR1 SGHAT and CDR2 FQNNGV come from the germline V gene. Trimming took 0 bases from V and 5 from J; bases not matched to a gene: 7. The CDR3 has 16 residues.

V is TRBV28 and J is TRBJ1-4; TRBD1 agrees at 8 bases. The V and J ends lost 8 bases and 7 bases, in that order; junction bases with no gene match: 9. Germline CDR1 and CDR2: MDHEN and SYDVKM. The length of the CDR3 is 14 residues. CDR3 DNA: TGTGCCAGCCTCCCAGGGGGCGTGAGTGAAAAACTGTTTTTT. Its protein is CASLPGGVSEKLFF.

The rearrangement links TRBV10-1 to TRBJ2-7; 13 bases agree with TRBD2. With V trimmed by 0 bases and J by 4 bases, 3 bases remained unmatched. The CDR3 has 16 amino acids. Looked up from germline, CDR1 is WNHNN and CDR2 is SYGVQD (reference sequence). In DNA, the CDR3 is TGCGCCAGCAGTGAGTCCCGGACTAGCGGGAGTTACGAGCAGTACTTC. Its translation is CASSESRTSGSYEQYF.

The chain is built from TRBV10-2 and TRBJ1-2; 10 positions match TRBD1. Trimming removed 0 bases from V and 8 bases from J; junction bases left unmatched: 9. CDR1 is WSHSY and CDR2 is SAAADI in the germline V gene. This CDR3 is 16 amino acids long. The chain's CDR3 is CASSESGDRGSRGYTF. The DNA of the CDR3 is TGCGCCAGCAGTGAGTCGGGGGACAGGGGCTCGCGGGGCTACACCTTC.

J is TRBJ2-5 and V is TRBV30, with 8 bases that match TRBD2. Germline V lookup: CDR1 GTSNPN, CDR2 SVGIG (reference sequence). Unmatched junction bases numbered 5, after V lost 0 bases and J lost 5 bases. CDR3 size: 14 residues. The CDR3 is CAWSVRGGVETQYF. CDR3 bases: TGTGCCTGGAGTGTACGGGGGGGCGTCGAGACCCAGTACTTC.

The chain couples TRBV12-5 to TRBJ2-2; 14 bases are a match to TRBD2. The CDR3 totals 18 residues. Germline lookup yields CDR1 LGHNT and CDR2 FRNRAP. Trimming removed 2 bases from V and 6 bases from J; junction bases left unmatched: 8. DNA of the CDR3: TGTGCTAGTGGTTTGCGCCGACTAGCGGGAGGGCCCTCCGGGGAGCTGTTTTTT. The encoded protein is CASGLRRLAGGPSGELFF.

The rearrangement uses TRBV6-5 and TRBJ2-2, with D maybe TRBD1 (6 bases). The CDR3 contains 13 residues. Germline loops: CDR1 MNHEY, CDR2 SVGAGI. Trimming cost V 7 bases and J 7 bases, with 13 bases left between them. For the CDR3, the DNA is TGTGCCAGCACCCCTTCCAGGGGCGGGGAGCTGTTTTTT. Translated, it gives CASTPSRGGELFF.

The chain carries TRBV19 and TRBJ1-2; tentatively, D is TRBD1 (5 bases). This CDR3 spans 14 amino acids. Germline values: CDR1 LNHDA, CDR2 SQIVND (reference sequence). Trimming cost V 3 bases and J 6 bases, with 14 bases left between them. The CDR3 sequence: CASSIQGRDNGYTF. CDR3 sequence (DNA): TGTGCCAGTAGTATCCAGGGAAGAGATAATGGCTACACCTTC.

The chain carries TRBV21-1 and TRBJ1-1; the table's D call, TRBD1, was not checked against the DNA. TRBV21-1 is described as a pseudogene. The CDR3 extends over 15 amino acids. The CDR3 coding sequence is TGTGCCAGCAGCAAAGGAGAGGGGGCCAACACTGAAGCTTTCTTT. Translating it yields CASSKGEGANTEAFF.

The chain has TRBV18 and TRBJ2-7, with 9 bases fitting TRBD1. Germline CDR1 reads KGHSH; CDR2 reads LQKENI. CDR3 length equals 16 residues. V was clipped by 0 bases and J by 2 bases; unmatched bases: 5. CDR3 in DNA: TGTGCCAGCTCACCACCGACAGGACAGGGGACCTACGAGCAGTACTTC. Translated, it gives CASSPPTGQGTYEQYF.

V gene TRBV5-1 combines with J gene TRBJ2-2, with TRBD1 matching 9 bases. CDR1 is SGHRS and CDR2 is YFSETQ in the germline V gene. This CDR3 contains 16 residues. J was trimmed by 3 bases and V by 4 bases; bases with no gene match: 7. The CDR3 is CASSDPGQGDTGELFF. Written as DNA, the CDR3 is TGCGCCAGCAGCGATCCGGGACAGGGTGACACCGGGGAGCTGTTTTTT.

This clone was seen a single time. The rearrangement joins TRBV19 to TRBJ2-5, with unresolved D. The ends were cut back, 4 bases at V and 5 bases at J, with 11 bases in the middle. This CDR3 is 13 amino acids long. Germline CDR1 is LNHDA and CDR2 is SQIVND (reference sequence). CDR3 coding DNA: TGTGCCAGTAGTACCTTCGTATTGGAGACCCAGTACTTC. Translation gives CASSTFVLETQYF.

Here the CDR3 reads CASSPQGRGRPHEQFF. Written as DNA, the CDR3 is TGTGCCAGCAGCCCCCAAGGCAGGGGGCGACCCCATGAGCAGTTCTTC. The V gene is TRBV9, the J gene TRBJ2-1; 8 bases fit TRBD1. This CDR3 region has 16 residues. Losses at the gene ends were 4 bases for V and 8 bases for J; bases not matched to a gene: 14. Germline V gives CDR1 SGDLS, CDR2 YYNGEE.

V gene TRBV6-2 or TRBV6-3 combines with J gene TRBJ2-5, with 9 bases that match TRBD2. The CDR3 consists of 17 residues. V trimming: 2 bases; J trimming: 5 bases; junction bases outside the gene matches: 12. The V gene's germline CDR1 is MNHEY and CDR2 SVGEGT. The CDR3, as DNA: TGTGCCAGCAGTTACGATCTAGCGGGAATAGCGCCGGAGACCCAGTACTTC. Amino acids: CASSYDLAGIAPETQYF.